Given below is one T cell receptor (beta chain) in context. The V segment lost 0 bases and the J segment 6 bases; nucleotides outside the gene matches: 8. CDR3 length equals 16 residues. CDR1 MRHNA and CDR2 SNTAGT come from the germline V gene. The data belong to a study of technical replicates of blood from several donors. Here immunoSEQ multiplex PCR was the method, and the copy in TCRdb shows in-frame clones only, minus some. The data show tens of thousands of clones, approximately 95% seen once. J is TRBJ2-7 and V is TRBV6-4, with 10 bases identical to TRBD2. The receptor's source is a human donor in good health. The source material was T cells isolated from PBMCs. The CDR3 spells CASSDSILAGVGEQYF. CDR3 DNA sequence: TGTGCCAGCAGTGACTCGATCCTAGCGGGAGTTGGCGAGCAGTACTTC.